The TCR beta chain under discussion was sequenced for a study of beta chain features in type 1 diabetes. As for the study in general: All samples combined gave 90 million to 130 million sorted cells for examination. Broader study findings: Shortening that was moderate but significant affected the TCRB CDR3s of Type 1 diabetes patients in all four CD4+ subsets. Patients' naive, central memory and Treg TCRB repertoires seemed closer to one another than those of healthy donors.

This CDR3 is 17 amino acids long. Deletions cut 6 bases from V and 3 bases from J, with 23 bases between. The germline V gene has CDR1 SQVTM and CDR2 ANQGSEA. This clone came up a few times. The antigen remains undetermined. Reverse transcribing all isolated RNA meant expressed TCRB transcripts were sequenced. The assay was immunoSEQ multiplex PCR, and TCRdb's table has in-frame clones only and misses some. There are 250,000 to 300,000 clones in the sample; 24% occur only once, and approximately 0.011% lies in the top ten. This chain joins TRBV29-1 and TRBJ1-4, with a weak D call TRBD1 (5 bases). The sample comprised naive CD4+ T cells from blood. This clonotype was obtained from a woman aged 25 to 39 with type 1 diabetes. CDR3 in DNA: TGCAGCGTCGCTACGATTCCTGGACATTCGGCTAATGAAAAACTGTTTTTT. It yields the protein CSVATIPGHSANEKLFF.